This T cell receptor beta chain emerged from a study of T cell changes during pregnancy in multiple sclerosis. Germline values: CDR1 MNHEY, CDR2 SMNVEV (reference sequence). CDR3 size: 13 residues. Trimming cost V 8 bases and J 6 bases, with 14 bases left between them. The method was immunoSEQ multiplex PCR; TCRdb's version includes in-frame clones alone and lacks a portion of them. Seen here are tens of thousands of clones, 91% observed once, and the top ten hold about 6.3%. The chain combines TRBV27 with TRBJ2-1; D uncertain. The material was CD8+ T cells from peripheral blood mononuclear cells, obtained in the second trimester of pregnancy. The sequence came from a female donor with multiple sclerosis, enrolled in a pregnancy study. The CDR3 is CASGSPLANEQFF. The CDR3 DNA sequence: TGTGCCAGCGGATCGCCGTTAGCCAATGAGCAGTTCTTC.